A single sample gave rise to the 10 T cell receptor beta chains below, sequenced in a study of tumor and adjacent non-tumor tissue in lung cancer. A modified ARM-PCR protocol with three rounds of nested PCR amplified TCRbeta. TCRdb reprocessed the multiplex PCR reads with MiXCR, giving one entry per CDR3 protein. The table shows some 100,000 distinct CDR3 sequences, with approximately 60% occurring only once. No cell sorting was done before RNA was extracted from the tissue. The normal lung tissue was taken more than 3 cm from the tumor edge. Sequenced sample: distant non-tumor lung tissue. These receptors all stem from a man younger than 45 with non-small cell lung cancer.

J is TRBJ2-2 and V is TRBV7-6, with D tentatively TRBD1 (6 bases). Germline CDR1 SGHVS, CDR2 FNYEAQ. This CDR3 region has 14 residues. Trimming took off 1 base at V and 11 bases at J, with 14 bases between the two ends. The CDR3 region is CASSLELGGVELFF. The CDR3 DNA reads TGTGCCAGCAGCTTAGAACTAGGGGGAGTTGAGCTGTTTTTT.

In regard to this clonotype: One end of the junction fails to match germline, which may point to a read error. This CDR3 is CTWSVLRGRINEQFF. DNA of the CDR3: TGTACCTGGAGCGTACTCAGGGGGCGTATCAATGAGCAGTTCTTC. The chain joins TRBV30 to TRBJ2-1, with 8 bases that match TRBD1. Germline lookup yields CDR1 GTSNPN and CDR2 SVGIG (reference sequence). This CDR3 spans 15 amino acids.

V usage is TRBV12-3 or TRBV12-4 and J usage is TRBJ1-2; tentative D call: TRBD1 (6 bases). This CDR3 spans 11 amino acids. CDR3 sequence (DNA): TGTAGCAGCAGTGGGGGGACAAACTACACCTTC. It translates to CSSSGGTNYTF.

With respect to this clonotype: This may be a read error, as it is one base from a much larger clone. This chain uses TRBV4-1 with TRBJ2-6; 10 nucleotides align to TRBD2. Germline V gene data show CDR1 as MGHRA and CDR2 as YSYEKL. The CDR3 sequence is 19 residues long. The CDR3: CASSRPTSGPFSGANVPTF. The CDR3 region has the DNA TGCGCCAGCAGCCGACCGACTAGCGGGCCCTTTTCTGGGGCCAACGTCCCGACTTTC.

The chain combines TRBV6-5 with TRBJ2-1; no definite D call. The CDR3 covers 15 residues. The germline V gene has CDR1 MNHEY and CDR2 SVGAGI. V shed 5 bases and J shed 5 bases, with 16 bases lying between them. The CDR3 sequence is CASSLKPRTNNEQFF. The DNA of the CDR3 is TGTGCCAGCAGTCTTAAGCCCAGAACCAACAATGAGCAGTTCTTC.

About this clonotype itself: The germline gene is not matched at one end of the junction; a read error may be the cause. The V gene is TRBV29-1, the J gene TRBJ2-1, with 7 bases matching TRBD2. From germline, CDR1 is SQVTM and CDR2 ANQGSEA. The CDR3 is made up of 14 amino acids. CDR3 region: CSVEDGGGCYEQFF. As DNA, the CDR3 is TGCAGCGTCGAAGACGGCGGGGGATGCTACGAGCAGTTCTTC.

This clonotype occurred once. Given the absence of the conserved phenylalanine or tryptophan at the CDR3 end, a read error is likely. The chain has TRBV10-2 and TRBJ2-7; D tentatively reads TRBD1 or TRBD2 (5 bases each). The CDR3 consists of 13 residues. Germline V lookup: CDR1 WSHSY, CDR2 SAAADI. With 9 bases removed from V and 4 bases from J, the gap between germline ends came to 16 bases. The CDR3 loop reads CARSQDTSYEQYL. The DNA of the CDR3 is TGCGCCAGAAGTCAGGACACTAGTTACGAGCAGTACCTC.

This rearrangement joins TRBV12-3 or TRBV12-4 to TRBJ2-5; TRBD2 matches 10 bases. CDR3 length equals 15 residues. CDR3: CTNSLRAGGLETQYF. CDR3 coding DNA: TGTACCAACAGTTTGCGAGCGGGAGGGTTGGAGACCCAGTACTTC.

This clonotype has at least ten counts. The chain links TRBV20-1 to TRBJ2-5; 7 bases align to TRBD1. The CDR3 is 13 amino acids. V trimming: 6 bases; J trimming: 5 bases; junction bases outside the gene matches: 9. Looked up from germline, CDR1 is DFQATT and CDR2 is SNEGSKA (reference sequence). The CDR3 is CSAITTGWETQYF. In nucleotides, the CDR3 is TGCAGTGCCATAACGACAGGGTGGGAGACCCAGTACTTC.

Only one count was recorded for this clonotype. Germline and junction disagree at one end, which may indicate a read error. V and J are TRBV4-1 and TRBJ2-7; TRBD1 is a possible D gene (6 bases). The CDR3 consists of 15 residues. Germline assignment: CDR1 MGHRA and CDR2 YSYEKL. This CDR3 reads CASSRNPGASYEQYF. The DNA for the CDR3 is TGCGCTAGCAGCCGAAACCCAGGGGCATCCTACGAGCAGTACTTC.